This section outlines one T cell receptor (beta chain) sequence together with its context. Its target is not known. TCRdb used MiXCR to reprocess the reads, holding one entry per CDR3 protein. The sample has about a million distinct CDR3 sequences, 31% seen once. The data originate from a study of T cell repertoires in cytomegalovirus infection. Across the study: Selected CMV epitopes included recently identified HLA-C-restricted ones as well as well-studied HLA-B-restricted ones. Public TCR beta signatures were indicative of both CMV infection and a matching HLA type. Regarding the study as a whole: HLA-C-restricted TCR beta clonotypes specific for CMV led the ex vivo response. Carriage of CMV together with the relevant HLA was identifiable through cumulative public TCR beta family frequency.

This CDR3 region has 15 residues. With 4 bases removed from V and 0 bases from J, the gap between germline ends came to 13 bases. From germline, CDR1 is SGDLS and CDR2 YYNGEE. The chain recombines TRBV9 with TRBJ1-1; D might be TRBD1 (5 bases). The sequence derives from a human donor in good health (CMV status not recorded). Some clones in this sample may be carry-over from other donors' samples. The input for sequencing was cultured CD8+ T cells from PBMCs, taken from culture after CMV antigen stimulation. The CDR3 nucleotides read TGTGCCAGCAGCCTAGTGGCAGGGCTGAACACTGAAGCTTTCTTT. Translating it yields CASSLVAGLNTEAFF.